This T cell receptor beta chain was sequenced during a study of cytomegalovirus exposure and HLA in healthy donors (dated by TCRdb to 2017 to 2019). In the study overall: According to a later analysis, one platform produced both the approximately 110 validation repertoires and the 666 repertoires of the first cohort. The study aimed to test whether signatures of past pathogen exposure could be identified by cataloging public T cell receptors. In addition to the first cohort of 666 subjects, a separate validation cohort of 130 or so different subjects was used. To predict cytomegalovirus infection status, the study combined high-throughput TCR immunosequencing, statistical association of individual TCRs with disease status, and machine learning. The paper as a whole reports these results and caveats: The validation cohort had no HLA typing available for a later analysis, so co-occurrence within that cohort was assessed over all 120 or so repertoires. Most TCR sequences were seen in very few donors, while some public TCRs were found in many individuals. In the study, about 150 TCR beta chains were listed as associated with cytomegalovirus. In vitro tests confirmed that a few of the cytomegalovirus-associated TCR beta chains recognize cytomegalovirus antigens. The classifier was reported to diagnose cytomegalovirus status with high specificity and sensitivity in both the original and validation cohorts. According to the authors, the approach could potentially be generalized to other disease states and immunological phenotypes. A later analysis found that TCRs clustered in the first cohort also tended to co-occur in the roughly 120 validation repertoires, with more than 90% of cluster scores above 0.

Receptor amplification or capture employed the immunoSEQ multiplex PCR assay. Per the source publication's procedure: A statistical classification framework was built to diagnose cytomegalovirus status from the catalog of TCR beta chain sequences. The clones in this table, taken by TCRdb from immuneACCESS, are in-frame only. Not every clone is retained; where verified, under half of the shortfall comes from an unresolved V gene, and the cause of the rest is unknown. Clone size and V and J calls were adopted from that table, with D and trimming inferred from the DNA. The sample has 60,000 to 65,000 clones on record, 90% to 97% of them singletons. Under 1.5% of the sample belongs to the ten largest clones. A remark on this clone: This receptor's antigen is unknown. Per-base qualities were not stored, and no clone one base away is much larger.

The CDR3 contains 14 residues, cysteine and phenylalanine counted. Only CDR3 DNA remains: 42 bases, in frame from the first base. The germline V gene yields SGHRS for CDR1 and YFSETQ for CDR2. Trimmed from V: 3 bases; trimmed from J: 6 bases; junction bases lacking a gene match: 8. The donors belonged to the validation cohort of over a hundred subjects, which was separate from the roughly 700-subject first cohort. Sequencing input: PBMCs. This chain is built from TRBV5-1 and TRBJ1-2, and 7 bases in between align with TRBD1. The TCR originated in a woman younger than 30 in good health and CMV-seronegative. Here the CDR3 is given as CASSWEPGTDGYTF. The nucleotides are TGCGCCAGCAGCTGGGAACCAGGGACAGATGGCTACACCTTC.